The 5 T cell receptor beta chains presented below share a single source sample, sequenced in a study of OX40 agonist ivuxolimab in advanced cancers. Some clones are missing from TCRdb's copy, which holds only in-frame ones; the method was immunoSEQ multiplex PCR. The sample carries some 60,000 clones, approximately 91% recorded once. Sequenced here: CD4+ or CD8+ T cells sorted from blood, sampled in a trial of the OX40 agonist ivuxolimab. Receptor source: an adult with an advanced solid tumor such as melanoma, head and neck, liver or kidney cancer.

V usage is TRBV2 and J usage is TRBJ2-1; D is ambiguous. CDR3 size: 11 residues. Germline V gene lookup returns CDR1 SNHLY and CDR2 FYNNEI. Deletions cut 3 bases from V and 6 bases from J, with 3 bases between. DNA for the CDR3: TGTGCCAGCAGTGAGGTCAATGAGCAGTTCTTC. It specifies CASSEVNEQFF.

V and J are TRBV2 and TRBJ2-3; D is perhaps TRBD2 (6 bases). V was clipped by 3 bases and J by 0 bases, with 22 bases between them. The germline V gene has CDR1 SNHLY and CDR2 FYNNEI. The CDR3 has 19 residues. The chain's CDR3 is CASSEPGSAGPPSTDTQYF. DNA for the CDR3: TGTGCCAGCAGTGAGCCGGGAAGCGCGGGGCCGCCTAGCACAGATACGCAGTATTTT.

This chain joins TRBV4-1 and TRBJ2-5; 10 bases agree with TRBD2. This CDR3 spans 17 amino acids. Germline V CDR1 and CDR2: MGHRA, YSYEKL. Trimming cost V 0 bases and J 5 bases; bases outside gene matches: 9. CDR3 nucleotide sequence: TGCGCCAGCAGCCAAGAAGGGGCTAGCGGGGGCTGGGAGACCCAGTACTTC. Translated, it gives CASSQEGASGGWETQYF.

This clone was counted once. The chain is built from TRBV11-2 and TRBJ1-3, with D tentatively TRBD1 (5 bases). Germline CDR1 is SGHAT and CDR2 is FQNNGV. The CDR3 runs 14 residues. Trimming left V 1 base short and J 4 bases short, with 8 bases between. The CDR3 region has the DNA TGTGCCAGCAGCTTAGGGCAGGGCGGAAACACCATATATTTT. Protein sequence: CASSLGQGGNTIYF.

V usage is TRBV7-3 and J usage is TRBJ2-2; possible D gene TRBD1, 5 bases. The V gene lost 5 bases and the J gene lost 5 bases, with 9 bases spanning the gap. This CDR3 comprises 13 residues. Germline lookup yields CDR1 SGHTA and CDR2 FQGTGA. The CDR3 bases are TGTGCCAGCAGCATCCGGACAACCGGGGAGCTGTTTTTT. As protein: CASSIRTTGELFF.